This T cell receptor beta chain was sequenced in a study of control samples from healthy donors and cancer patients. This table comes from immunoSEQ multiplex PCR, and its TCRdb copy is limited to in-frame clones, with some not included. The repertoire has 75,000 to 100,000 clones, roughly 89% of them found once; the top ten carry 5.5%. CDR3 length: 16 amino acids. V dropped 5 bases and J dropped 2; count of bases not matched to a gene: 6. Germline CDR1 and CDR2: SGHNT and YENEEA. The sequenced sample consisted of blood. This receptor was taken from a man over 45 in good health. V usage is TRBV11-3 and J usage is TRBJ2-3, with 11 bases aligning to TRBD2. CDR3: CASSPGTSGNTDTQYF. CDR3 nucleotides: TGTGCCAGCAGCCCTGGGACTAGCGGAAACACAGATACGCAGTATTTT.